This TCR beta chain was obtained from a study of siplizumab effects on memory and regulatory T cells. TCR templates numbering some 10^5 were assayed per sample. Generated by immunoSEQ multiplex PCR, the TCRdb table keeps only in-frame clones and is missing some. The repertoire holds some 120,000 clones, with about 95% as singletons. The CDR3 spans 17 residues. V was clipped by 5 bases and J by 4 bases, with 21 bases between them. Germline-derived CDR1 and CDR2 are SEHNR and FQNEAQ (reference sequence). Whole-study results and caveats: Neither a naive nor a memory phenotype was assignable to roughly 75-97% of proliferating CD4+ or CD8+ clones. Mean Treg-derived proportions of mappable alloreactive CD4+ clones were roughly 69% for siplizumab and roughly 27% for controls. A major contribution to the alloresponse seemed to be made by naive T cells, which seemed more diverse than memory cells.

As concerns this clone: The antigen remains undetermined.

Source material: non-Treg CD4+ T cells sorted from blood. This receptor was taken from a human donor in good health. The rearrangement uses TRBV7-9 and TRBJ2-1, with D possibly being TRBD2 (5 bases). The CDR3 region has the DNA TGTGCCAGCAGCCCCCTATTAGCCCCGCTAGCTTACAATGAGCAGTTCTTC. This codes for CASSPLLAPLAYNEQFF.